This entry describes one T cell receptor beta chain. Its antigen has not been determined. No per-base quality is available; no much larger clone lies one base away. The entry originates in a study of cytomegalovirus exposure and HLA in healthy donors (dated by TCRdb to between 2016 and 2019). With respect to the entire study: According to an earlier analysis of 550 to 700 of the donors, 150 million to 200 million T cells yielded roughly 110 million unique TCR beta sequences and about 300 Gb of sequence data. An early release that covered 500 to 800 HLA-typed donors contained about 300 gigabases of sequencing data and tens of millions of unique TCR sequences. Among the roughly 400 genotyped donors, approximately 76% belonged to the genetic ancestry cluster associated with self-reported Caucasian donors. The study aimed to test whether cataloging public T cell receptors could reveal signatures of past pathogen exposure. Using immunosequencing, the study profiled T cell repertoires from around 680 subjects and related those repertoires to cytomegalovirus serostatus. Besides the first cohort of roughly 660 subjects, a separate validation cohort made up of around 120 different subjects was used. To predict cytomegalovirus infection status, the study combined high-throughput TCR immunosequencing, statistical association of individual TCRs with disease status, and machine learning. A later analysis re-examined previously published TCR beta repertoires from about 700 donors and added high-resolution HLA genotyping to investigate patterns of TCR occurrence. The later analysis used no new phenotypic data to find candidate immune exposures, relying instead on TCR beta sequences and their occurrence across donors. An earlier analysis of some 600 of the donors applied high-throughput TCR beta sequencing to assess whether each TCR beta V gene segment acted as functional or pseudogenic. Donor age, sex, ethnicity and CMV serostatus were collected together with the repertoire data. A later genetic analysis took genome-wide SNP genotypes for about 55% of the 666 donors and used that subset as a discovery cohort. Every repertoire in the discovery cohort had been generated on one and the same sequencing platform. HLA typing covered class I and class II loci at four-digit resolution. Typing coverage differed by locus: A, B, C, DRB1 and DQB1 were typed in roughly 620-630 donors, DQA1 in approximately 520, DPA1 in 600 to 610, and DPB1 in just under 490. Several DR-DQ haplotypes were handled as single units for association and clustering because linkage in the cohort was strong. Across roughly 420 genotyped donors of the cohort, an average of approximately 240,000 unique TCR beta nucleotide sequences per donor were sequenced, and 15% to 20% of those sequences were non-productive.

The cohort consisted of 666 healthy bone marrow donors. Cohort members were all nominally healthy when sampled, although unrecorded immune exposures were likely present. The donor was CMV seropositive and was included in the group of approximately 310 seropositive cohort members. A peripheral blood sample was provided by each donor, and peripheral blood mononuclear cells were used for TCR beta sequencing. The Qiagen DNeasy Blood Extraction Kit was used to extract genomic DNA from the blood cell samples. The CDR3 goes from the cysteine to the phenylalanine over 14 residues. Only the CDR3 portion is preserved as DNA: 42 bases, with reading frame beginning at the first base. CDR1 and CDR2 are read off the germline V gene as MNHNS and SASEGT. V loses 8 bases of germline sequence and J loses 8 bases, and the interval between the two ends is 18 bases. Receptor libraries were prepared by the immunoSEQ multiplex PCR assay. For the multiplex PCR, a mixture combining 60 forward primers for TCR Vbeta segments and 13 reverse primers for TCR Jbeta segments was used. The CDR3 region of rearranged TCR beta genes was amplified from genomic DNA with a multiplex PCR assay. The Illumina HiSeq System was used to sequence the amplified TCR beta libraries as 87-base-pair reads. Per the original workflow: A later analysis counted 75 million to 100 million unique TCR beta chains across the 650 to 700 repertoires, and some 11 million of these chains were shared by at least two donors. Raw reads were error-corrected and collapsed into unique sequences by a nearest-neighbor algorithm in which closely related sequences were merged to remove PCR and sequencing errors. Alignment of CDR3 sequences to IMGT reference sequences was used to assign V, D and J gene segments. Each retained sequence needed at least a six-nucleotide match to both a V gene segment and a J gene segment. A rearrangement counted as productive if the CDR3 had no stop codons and remained in frame with V and J, and every other rearrangement counted as non-productive. CDR3 was defined by IMGT convention, running from the second conserved V-encoded cysteine to the conserved J-encoded phenylalanine. Sequences without an unambiguous match to a single V gene segment were excluded from the earlier analysis of approximately 560 of the donors. In an earlier analysis of 587 of the donors, V segments were called functional above 56.7% productive rearrangements and were called segregating when the between-donor standard deviation exceeded 5%. A statistical classification framework was built to diagnose cytomegalovirus status from the catalog of TCR beta chain sequences. V and J gene assignment, in a later analysis, came from comparing TCR nucleotide sequences with IMGT/GENE-DB human TR gene sequences. Using the TCRdist pipeline, a later analysis assigned CDR3 sequences along with most-parsimonious VDJ recombination scenarios. A later analysis defined each TCR beta chain by its CDR3 amino acid sequence plus V-gene family, and excluded reads lacking a unique V-gene family. As a way to deal with suspected cross-contamination and a sequencing artifact, a later analysis dropped 640 or so nucleotide sequences that were highly shared and had low generation probability. A later analysis calculated a clonal expansion index for each public chain from normalized within-repertoire ranks of inferred template counts. A later analysis computed generation probabilities with a VDJ recombination model fitted to out-of-frame rearrangements, and checked the results against IGoR. In a later analysis, TCR-TCR, TCR-HLA and TCR-CMV co-occurrence was scored with hypergeometric tests, and a repertoire-size bias correction was applied to TCR pairs. To estimate false discovery rates, a later analysis permuted the HLA or CMV assignments 20 times. In a later analysis, co-occurring TCRs were grouped using DBSCAN, and TCRdist sequence similarity was added for clustering within HLA-allele-positive subsets. Repertoires with fewer than 30,000 or more than 120,000 public chains, plus five repertoires with anomalous nucleotide sharing, were excluded from co-occurrence clustering. TCRdb took this table from immuneACCESS and kept in-frame rearrangements with V and J called. Such tables lack part of the clones; where checked against another copy, unresolved V genes explain under half of the gap, and the rest is unexplained. The V and J calls and clone size come from that table; D and trimming were worked out from the DNA. The sample profile shows approximately 130,000 clones; approximately 85% of them were found once. Of the sample, under 7% is held by the ten largest clones.

Overall study outcomes, separate from this receptor: A later genetic analysis reported fewer N-insertions in productive TCRs among donors in an Asian-associated ancestry cluster than the roughly 700-donor mean. The earlier analysis of 587 of the donors excluded roughly 17 rarely observed V segments, including chromosome 9 orphons, because counts were too low. A further reported finding was that TCR beta sequences accurately predicted the HLA-A and HLA-B alleles for most subjects in the first cohort. According to a later analysis, most CMV-associated TCR beta chains appeared to be HLA-restricted, and the HLA associations seemed to be driven largely by CMV exposure. In the study, about 150 TCR beta chains were listed as associated with cytomegalovirus. It was suggested by the authors that the approach could potentially be generalized to other disease states and immunological phenotypes. Three of the identified cytomegalovirus-associated TCR beta chains were confirmed in vitro to be specific for cytomegalovirus antigens. The presence/absence analyses assumed that sequencing depth was roughly uniform across donors, and that assumption may not be true. HLA typing was unavailable for some donors at each locus, so association tests used only the typed subset. In a later analysis, HLA-associated TCR beta chains were found to be more clonally expanded and to have lower generation probabilities than equally common non-associated chains. Most TCR sequences were seen in very few donors, while some public TCRs were found in many individuals. Assigning TCR associations to individual alleles was difficult when HLA alleles, especially DR and DQ, strongly co-occurred. At a false discovery rate of 0.05, a later analysis linked under 20,000 TCR beta sequences to specific HLA alleles. In a later analysis, TCR association rates were found to vary across HLA loci, with the most associated TCRs seen for DRB1 alleles and the fewest for HLA-C alleles. Linkage disequilibrium might explain the correlated functional status among segregating V segments, but an unknown experimental factor could not be ruled out. Only TCR beta chains were sequenced in this cohort, and the absence of alpha or paired-chain data limited detectable features. Several of the top co-occurrence clusters appeared to be linked to parvovirus B19, influenza, CMV and Epstein-Barr virus, according to a later analysis. Immune exposure information for the cohort was limited to CMV serostatus. Cytomegalovirus status was reported to be diagnosed by the classifier with high specificity and sensitivity in both the original and validation cohorts. Broadly in line with IMGT annotations, most TCR beta V segments showed up in productive rearrangements about 87% or about 30% of the time in an earlier analysis of about 500 of the donors. A cluster of highly shared sequence variants was judged likely to represent a technical artifact of the sequencing pipeline. Some IMGT-functional V segments, including TRBV6-2 and TRBV6-3, could not be told apart with the 87-base-pair reads, so those segments were excluded. V-gene and J-gene trimming of TCR beta chains was associated with a missense DCLRE1C variant in a later genetic analysis, and the association was replicated in an independent cohort.

The receptor was isolated from a woman in her twenties or thirties in good health and CMV-seropositive. The V gene is TRBV6-1 and the J gene is TRBJ1-4; no D gene can be assigned with confidence. Sequenced material: PBMCs. This receptor carries the CDR3 CASGRIGSGEKLFF. The DNA reads as follows: TGTGCCAGCGGCCGCATCGGGAGCGGGGAAAAACTGTTTTTT.